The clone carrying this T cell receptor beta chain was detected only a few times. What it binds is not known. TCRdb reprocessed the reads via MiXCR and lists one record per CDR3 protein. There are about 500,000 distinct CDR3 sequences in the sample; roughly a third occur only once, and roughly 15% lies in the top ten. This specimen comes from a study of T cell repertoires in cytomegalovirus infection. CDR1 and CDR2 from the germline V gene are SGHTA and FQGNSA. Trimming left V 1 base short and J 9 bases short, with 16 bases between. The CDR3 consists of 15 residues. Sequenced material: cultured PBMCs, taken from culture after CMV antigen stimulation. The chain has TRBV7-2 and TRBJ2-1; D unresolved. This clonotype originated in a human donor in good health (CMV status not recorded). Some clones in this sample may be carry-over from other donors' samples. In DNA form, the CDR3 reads TGTGCCAGCAGCTTAGGCTACCGACCTCACGCTGAGCAGTTCTTC. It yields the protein CASSLGYRPHAEQFF.